The table lists the clone carrying this T cell receptor beta chain with a few counts. This record comes from a study of cytomegalovirus exposure and HLA in healthy donors. The CDR3 is 19 residues long. The V gene lost 6 bases and the J gene lost 1 base, with 22 bases spanning the gap. Germline V CDR1 and CDR2: MGHRA, YSYEKL. With 60 Vbeta and 13 Jbeta primers, the PCR was carried out. This table comes from immunoSEQ multiplex PCR, and its TCRdb copy is limited to in-frame clones, with some not included. The data contain more than 90,000 clones, approximately 80% of them singletons. This TCR was recovered from a woman between 40 and 50 years old in good health and CMV-seropositive. The V call is TRBV4-1, the J call TRBJ2-6, with D possibly TRBD2 on 6 matching bases. Material: PBMCs. The CDR3 DNA reads as TGCGCCAGCAGTCCCAACGCGGGCGGGATACTTTCTGGGGCCAACGTCCTGACTTTC. Protein sequence: CASSPNAGGILSGANVLTF.